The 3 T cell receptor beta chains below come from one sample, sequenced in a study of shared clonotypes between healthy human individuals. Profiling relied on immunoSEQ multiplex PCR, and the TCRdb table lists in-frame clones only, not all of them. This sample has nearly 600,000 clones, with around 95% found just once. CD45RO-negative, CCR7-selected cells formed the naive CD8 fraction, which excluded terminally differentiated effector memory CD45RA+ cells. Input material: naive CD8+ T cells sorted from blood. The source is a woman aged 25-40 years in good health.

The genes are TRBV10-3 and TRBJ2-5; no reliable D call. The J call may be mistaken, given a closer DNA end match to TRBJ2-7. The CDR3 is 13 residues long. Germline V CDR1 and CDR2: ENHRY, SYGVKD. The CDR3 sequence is CAISESPAHEQYF. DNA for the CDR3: TGTGCCATCAGTGAGTCGCCCGCTCACGAGCAGTACTTC.

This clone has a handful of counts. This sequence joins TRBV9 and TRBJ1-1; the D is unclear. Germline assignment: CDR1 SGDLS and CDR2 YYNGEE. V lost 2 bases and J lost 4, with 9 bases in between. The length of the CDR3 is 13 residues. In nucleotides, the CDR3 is TGTGCCAGCAGCGTTCATAGGAGCACTGAAGCTTTCTTT. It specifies CASSVHRSTEAFF.

The CDR3 DNA sequence: TGTGCCAGCAGCCTAGTTTGGGTCACCGGGGAGCTGTTTTTT. Translation: CASSLVWVTGELFF. The rearrangement links TRBV7-9 to TRBJ2-2; D gene uncertain. The CDR3 is 14 amino acids. Germline V gives CDR1 SEHNR, CDR2 FQNEAQ (reference sequence). Trimming took off 5 bases at V and 4 bases at J, with 11 bases between the two ends.